The clone carrying this TCR beta chain was seen a handful of times. Its antigen is currently unknown. The sample comes from a study of T cells in Graves' hyperthyroidism and ophthalmopathy. Turning to the study itself: Staff took peripheral blood when the initial diagnosis was made, before any treatment began. Study-level points and caveats: Stable hyperthyroidism and ophthalmopathy were separated using 13 V-J signatures.

With duration under 3 months, ophthalmopathy was active: Clinical Activity Score at least 3, NOSPECS at least 4. Germline lookup yields CDR1 LNHDA and CDR2 SQIVND (reference sequence). V shed 5 bases and J 0 bases; nucleotides not matched to a gene: 6. The CDR3 length is 16 residues. Amplification yielded TCR beta CDR3 regions, with RNA transcripts as the source. HTBI primers were the set used in a first-round RT-PCR of the TCR CDR3. TCRdb redid the calling of the multiplex PCR reads with MiXCR, one entry per CDR3 protein. The data contain 550,000 to 700,000 distinct CDR3 sequences, about 15% of them seen just once; the ten biggest clones take up 4% to 5.5%.

The receptor was isolated from a woman in her thirties or forties with Graves' ophthalmopathy. The rearrangement uses TRBV19 and TRBJ1-1, with 10 bases lining up with TRBD1. Specimen: blood. CDR3 in DNA: TGTGCCAGTAGTCCGGGGACAGGGGCTATGAACACTGAAGCTTTCTTT. Protein: CASSPGTGAMNTEAFF.